The 19 T cell receptor beta chains in this list originate from one sample, sequenced in a study of CD8 T cells in ankylosing spondylitis. TCRdb analysed the 5' RACE reads with MiXCR anew, one entry per CDR3 protein. The sample records about 260,000 distinct CDR3 sequences, 24% being singletons. Sequencing input: blood, either unsorted or a sorted T cell fraction (not recorded which). Receptors originate from a male donor with ankylosing spondylitis or in good health (not recorded which).

The chain carries TRBV2 and TRBJ2-1, with a weak D call TRBD2 (6 bases). Trimming left V 5 bases short and J 7 bases short, with 12 bases between. This CDR3 is built from 13 residues. Germline V gene sequence: CDR1 SNHLY, CDR2 FYNNEI. CDR3 amino acids: CASSLIGGNEQFF. CDR3 DNA sequence: TGTGCCAGCAGTCTCATCGGGGGAAATGAGCAGTTCTTC.

This clonotype came up many times. The rearrangement links TRBV12-3 or TRBV12-4 to TRBJ1-6, with 10 bases lining up with TRBD1. This CDR3 region has 15 residues. Trimming took 4 bases from V and 9 from J; bases not matched to a gene: 6. CDR3 region: CASSSDRGRSSPLHF. DNA for the CDR3: TGTGCCAGCAGTTCAGACAGGGGGCGAAGTTCACCCCTCCACTTT.

This clonotype was found many times. The chain uses TRBV12-3 or TRBV12-4 and TRBJ1-4; D is unresolved. V was clipped by 6 bases and J by 4 bases, with 9 bases between them. The CDR3 has 13 amino acids. The CDR3 DNA reads TGTGCCAGCAGCATGGACGGTAATGAAAAACTGTTTTTT. Protein: CASSMDGNEKLFF.

The gene calls are TRBV6-1 and TRBJ2-1, with 8 bases matching TRBD1. The CDR3 extends over 14 amino acids. J was trimmed by 8 bases and V by 5 bases; bases with no gene match: 8. Looked up from germline, CDR1 is MNHNS and CDR2 is SASEGT. Here the CDR3 DNA reads TGTGCCAGCAGTCAACGGACAGGGCACGATGAGCAGTTCTTC. Protein: CASSQRTGHDEQFF.

This clonotype was observed at least ten times. The chain links TRBV5-4 to TRBJ2-2; 9 nucleotides agree with TRBD1. CDR1 is SGHNT, CDR2 YYREEE, per germline (reference sequence). The CDR3 is 16 residues long. V trimming: 4 bases; J trimming: 4 bases; junction bases outside the gene matches: 8. For the CDR3, the DNA is TGTGCCAGCAGCCCTGCGAGACAGGGGGGCACCGGGGAGCTGTTTTTT. Translating it yields CASSPARQGGTGELFF. Drawing the rest from reference TRBV5-4 and TRBJ2-2, the complete variable domain is ETGVTQSPTHLIKTRGQQVTLRCSSQSGHNTVSWYQQALGQGPQFIFQYYREEENGRGNFPPRFSGLQFPNYSSELNVNALELDDSALYLCASSPARQGGTGELFFGEGSRLTVL.

This clonotype was observed many times. This chain connects TRBV10-3 to TRBJ2-7; D gene unclear. Germline loops: CDR1 ENHRY, CDR2 SYGVKD. The CDR3 is 13 amino acids. V lost 2 bases, J lost 5 bases, and 10 bases lay in between. CDR3 sequence (DNA): TGTGCCATCAGTGAGGGGGATTACGACGAGCAGTACTTC. This codes for CAISEGDYDEQYF.

This chain uses TRBV12-3 or TRBV12-4 with TRBJ2-3; 9 positions agree with TRBD2. The CDR3 loop spans 17 amino acids. Trimming at V came to 3 bases and at J to 0 bases, leaving 7 bases not matched to a gene. The CDR3 is CASSFSGGETSTDTQYF. CDR3 coding DNA: TGTGCCAGCAGTTTTAGCGGGGGAGAAACTAGCACAGATACGCAGTATTTT.

This chain connects TRBV12-3 or TRBV12-4 to TRBJ2-2; perhaps TRBD1 as D (5 bases). The CDR3 has 15 residues. V was clipped by 6 bases and J by 7 bases, with 18 bases between them. CDR3: CASSPGFDTDGELFF. CDR3 DNA sequence: TGTGCCAGCAGCCCAGGGTTCGATACAGACGGGGAGCTGTTTTTT.

CDR3 sequence (DNA): TGTGCCAGCAGTTTGGGTCAGGGCAAAATGGAGCTGTTTTTT. It codes for CASSLGQGKMELFF. The chain couples TRBV12-3 or TRBV12-4 to TRBJ2-2, with D perhaps TRBD1 (5 bases). The CDR3 spans 14 residues. V was pared by 3 bases and J by 10 bases, with 15 bases between.

As DNA, the CDR3 is TGTGCCAGCAGTCTAGCGGGGGGGGCCACAGATACGCAGTATTTT. Translation gives CASSLAGGATDTQYF. The gene calls are TRBV2 and TRBJ2-3; TRBD2 matches at 12 bases. Germline CDR1 SNHLY, CDR2 FYNNEI. Germline trimming cut 5 bases from V and 2 bases from J; bases unmatched to any gene: 2. CDR3 length: 15 amino acids.

This clonotype turned up a few times. CDR3 sequence reads: CASSLLTREKAFF. In nucleotides, the CDR3 is TGTGCCAGCAGTCTACTCACTCGGGAAAAGGCTTTCTTT. This chain uses TRBV2 with TRBJ1-1, with unresolved D. This CDR3 has 13 residues. Trimming left V 5 bases short and J 11 bases short, with 18 bases between. Germline lookup yields CDR1 SNHLY and CDR2 FYNNEI.

The chain employs TRBV29-1 and TRBJ2-4; D may be TRBD1 (7 bases). The CDR3 is 14 amino acids. From germline, CDR1 is SQVTM and CDR2 ANQGSEA. Trimming stripped 1 base from V and 4 bases from J, with 11 bases between. The chain's CDR3 is CSVEVGGQKNIQYF. CDR3 in DNA: TGCAGCGTTGAAGTGGGGGGACAGAAAAACATTCAGTACTTC.

The chain uses TRBV6-8 and TRBJ2-1; 8 nucleotides agree with TRBD2. V trimming: 2 bases; J trimming: 4 bases; junction bases outside the gene matches: 13. This CDR3 region has 18 residues. Looked up from germline, CDR1 is MNHGY and CDR2 is SAAAGT. This CDR3 is CASSYPTLTSGDYNEQFF. Here the CDR3 DNA reads TGTGCCAGCAGTTACCCTACTTTAACTAGCGGAGATTACAATGAGCAGTTCTTC.

The gene calls are TRBV29-1 and TRBJ2-3, with a tentative D call TRBD2 (6 bases). The CDR3 contains 12 residues. V was pared by 7 bases and J by 12 bases, with 20 bases between. Germline lookup yields CDR1 SQVTM and CDR2 ANQGSEA. The CDR3 loop is CSALGSGGSQYF. The CDR3 nucleotides read TGCAGCGCCCTGGGGTCCGGAGGGAGTCAGTATTTT.

Many counts were recorded for this clonotype. The chain is built from TRBV20-1 and TRBJ2-1, with D perhaps matching TRBD2 (7 bases). Germline V CDR1 and CDR2: DFQATT, SNEGSKA (reference sequence). There are 13 residues in the CDR3. Deletions cut 5 bases from V and 8 bases from J, with 16 bases between. The CDR3 nucleotides are TGCAGTGCTGCTCGGAGGGGGGGCGATGAGCAGTTCTTC. Amino acid sequence: CSAARRGGDEQFF.

V is TRBV10-3 and J is TRBJ2-7; a possible D gene is TRBD1 (6 bases). CDR3 length equals 14 residues. Germline lookup yields CDR1 ENHRY and CDR2 SYGVKD. With 5 bases removed from V and 0 bases from J, the gap between germline ends came to 11 bases. The CDR3 loop reads CAISRTGNSYEQYF. CDR3 nucleotide sequence: TGTGCCATCAGTCGAACAGGGAACTCCTACGAGCAGTACTTC.

This clonotype was seen more than once but under ten times. The chain employs TRBV4-1 and TRBJ2-1; the D is unclear. V was pared by 0 bases and J by 5 bases, with 5 bases between. Germline V CDR1 and CDR2: MGHRA, YSYEKL. This CDR3 comprises 13 residues. CDR3 region: CASSQEADNEQFF. The CDR3 DNA reads TGCGCCAGCAGCCAAGAGGCAGACAATGAGCAGTTCTTC.

This clonotype was seen a handful of times. In nucleotides, the CDR3 is TGTGCCATCAGTACTGATAGACAGGGGCCTAACTATGGCTACACCTTC. It encodes CAISTDRQGPNYGYTF. The J gene is TRBJ1-2, the V gene TRBV10-3; 8 bases align to TRBD1. This CDR3 is built from 16 residues. Germline V gene lookup returns CDR1 ENHRY and CDR2 SYGVKD. V lost 5 bases to trimming and J lost 0 bases; unmatched junction nucleotides: 8.

The chain links TRBV7-2 to TRBJ1-2; D gene unclear. Germline V gene lookup returns CDR1 SGHTA and CDR2 FQGNSA. This CDR3 region has 16 residues. Trimming took 5 bases from V and 6 from J, leaving 22 bases between them. The CDR3: CASSIPGSGTAHGYTF. The CDR3 nucleotides are TGTGCCAGCAGCATTCCGGGGTCAGGAACGGCCCATGGCTACACCTTC. Full variable domain (missing parts from reference TRBV7-2 and TRBJ1-2): GAGVSQSPSNKVTEKGKDVELRCDPISGHTALYWYRQSLGQGLEFLIYFQGNSAPDKSGLPSDRFSAERTGGSVSTLTIQRTQQEDSAVYLCASSIPGSGTAHGYTFGSGTRLTVV.